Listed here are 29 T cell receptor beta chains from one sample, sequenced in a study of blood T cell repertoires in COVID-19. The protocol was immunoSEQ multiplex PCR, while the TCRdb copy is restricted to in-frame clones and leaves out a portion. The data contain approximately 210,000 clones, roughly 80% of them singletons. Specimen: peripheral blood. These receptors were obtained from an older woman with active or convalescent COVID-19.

The CDR3 spells CSLVGTGNINEQFF. As DNA, the CDR3 is TGCAGCCTGGTGGGGACAGGGAATATCAATGAGCAGTTCTTC. The chain joins TRBV29-1 to TRBJ2-1, with 9 bases that match TRBD1. CDR1 is SQVTM, CDR2 ANQGSEA, per germline. The CDR3 covers 14 residues. The J segment lost 6 bases and the V segment lost 8 bases, leaving 11 bases of the junction unmatched.

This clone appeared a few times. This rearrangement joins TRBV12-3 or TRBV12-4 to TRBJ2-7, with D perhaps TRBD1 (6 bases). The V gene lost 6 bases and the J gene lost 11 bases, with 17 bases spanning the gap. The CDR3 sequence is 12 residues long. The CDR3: CASSSDSKLEYF. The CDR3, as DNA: TGTGCCAGCAGCTCGGACAGCAAGTTGGAGTACTTC.

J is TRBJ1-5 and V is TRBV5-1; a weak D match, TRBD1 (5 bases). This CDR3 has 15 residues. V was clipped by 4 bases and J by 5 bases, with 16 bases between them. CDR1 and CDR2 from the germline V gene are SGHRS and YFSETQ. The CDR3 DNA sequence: TGCGCCAGCAGCGCTGGGGTGGGGGGGGATCAGCCCCAGCATTTT. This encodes CASSAGVGGDQPQHF.

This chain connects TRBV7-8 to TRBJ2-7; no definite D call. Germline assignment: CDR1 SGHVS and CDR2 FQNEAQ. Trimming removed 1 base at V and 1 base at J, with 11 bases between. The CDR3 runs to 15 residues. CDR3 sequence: CASSLVGQVSYEQYF. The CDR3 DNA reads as TGTGCCAGCAGCTTAGTTGGTCAGGTGTCCTACGAGCAGTACTTC.

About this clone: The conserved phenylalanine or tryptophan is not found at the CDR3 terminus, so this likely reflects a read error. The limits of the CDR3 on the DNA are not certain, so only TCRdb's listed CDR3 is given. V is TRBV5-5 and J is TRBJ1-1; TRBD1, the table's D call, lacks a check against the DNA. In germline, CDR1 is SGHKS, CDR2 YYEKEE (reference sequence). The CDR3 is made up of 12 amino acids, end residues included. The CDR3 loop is CASSLQGGIVLL.

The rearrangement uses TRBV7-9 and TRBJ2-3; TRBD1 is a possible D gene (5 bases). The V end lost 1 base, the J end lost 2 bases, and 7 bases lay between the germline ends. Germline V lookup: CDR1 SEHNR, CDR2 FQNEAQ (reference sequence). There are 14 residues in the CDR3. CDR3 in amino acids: CASSLGQSTDTQYF. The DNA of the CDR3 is TGTGCCAGCAGCTTAGGACAGTCCACAGATACGCAGTATTTT.

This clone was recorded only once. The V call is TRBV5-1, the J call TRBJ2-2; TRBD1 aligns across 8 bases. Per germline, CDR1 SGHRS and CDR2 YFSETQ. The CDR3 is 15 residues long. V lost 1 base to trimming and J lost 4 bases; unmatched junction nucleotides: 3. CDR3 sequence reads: CASSLRTGPTGELFF. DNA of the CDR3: TGCGCCAGCAGCTTGAGGACAGGGCCCACCGGGGAGCTGTTTTTT.

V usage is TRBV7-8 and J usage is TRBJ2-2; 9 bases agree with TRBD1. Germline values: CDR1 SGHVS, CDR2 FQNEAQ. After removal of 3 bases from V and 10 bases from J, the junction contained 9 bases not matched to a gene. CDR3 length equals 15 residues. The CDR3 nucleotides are TGTGCCAGCAGCTTGGACGGGACAGGGTGGAAGGAGCTGTTTTTT. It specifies CASSLDGTGWKELFF.

CDR3 in DNA: TGCGCCAGCAGCCAAGAAAGAGAAAACAATGAGCAGTTCTTC. Translation: CASSQERENNEQFF. The J gene is TRBJ2-1, the V gene TRBV4-3, with D unclear. The CDR3 runs 14 residues. Per germline, CDR1 LGHNA and CDR2 YSLEER. V gave up 0 bases and J gave up 5 bases, with 8 bases separating them.

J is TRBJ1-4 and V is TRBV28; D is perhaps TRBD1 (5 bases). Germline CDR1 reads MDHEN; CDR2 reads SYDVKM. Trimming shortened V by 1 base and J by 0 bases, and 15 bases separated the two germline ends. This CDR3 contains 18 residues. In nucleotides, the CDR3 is TGTGCCAGCAGTTTATTAGGGGCGAGAGGTCCAACTAATGAAAAACTGTTTTTT. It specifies CASSLLGARGPTNEKLFF.

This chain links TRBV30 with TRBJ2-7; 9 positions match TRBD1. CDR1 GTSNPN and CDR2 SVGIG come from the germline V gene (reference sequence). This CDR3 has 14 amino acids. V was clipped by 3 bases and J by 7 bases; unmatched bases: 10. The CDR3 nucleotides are TGTGCCTGGAGCAGGGGGACAGGGACGCGGGAGCAGTACTTC. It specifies CAWSRGTGTREQYF.

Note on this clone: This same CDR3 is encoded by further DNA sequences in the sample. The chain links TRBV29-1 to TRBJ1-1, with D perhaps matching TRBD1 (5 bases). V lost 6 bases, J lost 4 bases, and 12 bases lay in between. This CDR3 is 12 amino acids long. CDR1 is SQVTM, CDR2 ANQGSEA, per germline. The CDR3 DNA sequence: TGCAGCGTCCGAACGGGGGGCACTGAAGCTTTCTTT. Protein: CSVRTGGTEAFF.

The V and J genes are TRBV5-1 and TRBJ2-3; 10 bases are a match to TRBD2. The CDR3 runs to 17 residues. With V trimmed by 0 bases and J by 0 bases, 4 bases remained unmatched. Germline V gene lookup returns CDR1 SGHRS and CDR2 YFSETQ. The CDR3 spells CASSLGGLARSTDTQYF. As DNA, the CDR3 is TGCGCCAGCAGCTTGGGGGGACTAGCGCGGAGCACAGATACGCAGTATTTT.

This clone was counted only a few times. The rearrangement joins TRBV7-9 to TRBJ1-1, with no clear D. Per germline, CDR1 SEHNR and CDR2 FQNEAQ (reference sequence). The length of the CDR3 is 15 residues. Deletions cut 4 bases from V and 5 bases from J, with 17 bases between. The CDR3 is CASSSDSWRGTEAFF. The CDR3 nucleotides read TGTGCCAGCAGCTCGGACTCCTGGCGAGGGACTGAAGCTTTCTTT. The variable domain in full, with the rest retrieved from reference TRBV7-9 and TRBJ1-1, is DTGVSQNPRHKITKRGQNVTFRCDPISEHNRLYWYRQTLGQGPEFLTYFQNEAQLEKSRLLSDRFSAERPKGSFSTLEIQRTEQGDSAMYLCASSSDSWRGTEAFFGQGTRLTVV.

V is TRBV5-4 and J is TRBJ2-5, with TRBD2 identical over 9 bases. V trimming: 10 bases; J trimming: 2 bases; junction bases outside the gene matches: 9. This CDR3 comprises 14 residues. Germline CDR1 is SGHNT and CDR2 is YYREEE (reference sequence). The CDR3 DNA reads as TGTGCCCTTGGGGCGGGAGGGAGTCAAGAGACCCAGTACTTC. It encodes CALGAGGSQETQYF.

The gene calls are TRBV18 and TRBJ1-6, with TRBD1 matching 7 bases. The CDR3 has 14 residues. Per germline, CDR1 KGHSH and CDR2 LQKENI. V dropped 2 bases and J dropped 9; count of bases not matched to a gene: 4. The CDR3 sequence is CASSPLTGSSPLHF. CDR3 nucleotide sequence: TGTGCCAGCTCACCATTGACAGGGTCTTCACCCCTCCACTTT. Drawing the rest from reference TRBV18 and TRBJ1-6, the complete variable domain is NAGVMQNPRHLVRRRGQEARLRCSPMKGHSHVYWYRQLPEEGLKFMVYLQKENIIDESGMPKERFSAEFPKEGPSILRIQQVVRGDSAAYFCASSPLTGSSPLHFGNGTRLTVT.

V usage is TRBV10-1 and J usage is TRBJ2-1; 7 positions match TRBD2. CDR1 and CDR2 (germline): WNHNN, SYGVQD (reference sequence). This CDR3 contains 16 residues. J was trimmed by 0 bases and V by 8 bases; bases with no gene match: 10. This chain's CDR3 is CASHPSGASSYNEQFF. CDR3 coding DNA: TGCGCCAGCCACCCTAGCGGTGCAAGCTCCTACAATGAGCAGTTCTTC.

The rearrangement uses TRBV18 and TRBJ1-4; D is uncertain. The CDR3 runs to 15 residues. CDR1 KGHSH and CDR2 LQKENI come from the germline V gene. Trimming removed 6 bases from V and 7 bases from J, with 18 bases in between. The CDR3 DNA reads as TGTGCCAGCTCGCCCGGGATAGATGAGATTGAAAAACTGTTTTTT. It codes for CASSPGIDEIEKLFF.

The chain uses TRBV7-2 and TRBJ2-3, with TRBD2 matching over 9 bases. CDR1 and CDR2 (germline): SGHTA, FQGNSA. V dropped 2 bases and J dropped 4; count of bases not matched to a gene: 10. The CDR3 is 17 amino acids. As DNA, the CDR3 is TGTGCCAGCAGCTTACGCGGGGGGGCCTTAGTCCCAGATACGCAGTATTTT. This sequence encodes CASSLRGGALVPDTQYF.

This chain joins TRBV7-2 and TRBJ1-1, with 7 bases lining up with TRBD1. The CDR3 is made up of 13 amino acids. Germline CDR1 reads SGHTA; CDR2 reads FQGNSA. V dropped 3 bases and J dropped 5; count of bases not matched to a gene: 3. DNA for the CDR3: TGTGCCAGCAGCTTGACAGGGAGGACTGAAGCTTTCTTT. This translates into CASSLTGRTEAFF.

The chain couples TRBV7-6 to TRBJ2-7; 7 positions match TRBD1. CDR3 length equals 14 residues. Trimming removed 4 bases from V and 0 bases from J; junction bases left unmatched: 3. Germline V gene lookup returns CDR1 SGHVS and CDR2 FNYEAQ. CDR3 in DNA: TGTGCCAGCAGCTGGACAGGCAGCTCCTACGAGCAGTACTTC. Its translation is CASSWTGSSYEQYF.

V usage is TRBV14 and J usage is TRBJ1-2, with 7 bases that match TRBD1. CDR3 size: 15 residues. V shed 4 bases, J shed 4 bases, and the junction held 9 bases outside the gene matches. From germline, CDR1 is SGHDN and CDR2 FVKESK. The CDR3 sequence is CASSRPGQSLYGYTF. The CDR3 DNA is TGTGCCAGCAGCCGCCCGGGACAGTCCCTCTATGGCTACACCTTC.

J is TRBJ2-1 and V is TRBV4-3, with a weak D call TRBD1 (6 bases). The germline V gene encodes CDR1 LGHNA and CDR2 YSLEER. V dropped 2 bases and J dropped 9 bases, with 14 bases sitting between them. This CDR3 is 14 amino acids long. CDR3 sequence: CASSQPGAQGEQFF. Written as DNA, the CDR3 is TGCGCCAGCAGCCAACCAGGGGCGCAGGGTGAGCAGTTCTTC.

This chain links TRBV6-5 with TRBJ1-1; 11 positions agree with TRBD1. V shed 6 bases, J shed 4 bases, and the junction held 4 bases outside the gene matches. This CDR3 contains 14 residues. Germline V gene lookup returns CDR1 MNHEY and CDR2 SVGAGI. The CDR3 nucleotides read TGTGCCAGCAGGGGGACAGGGGGTGGCACTGAAGCTTTCTTT. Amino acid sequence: CASRGTGGGTEAFF.

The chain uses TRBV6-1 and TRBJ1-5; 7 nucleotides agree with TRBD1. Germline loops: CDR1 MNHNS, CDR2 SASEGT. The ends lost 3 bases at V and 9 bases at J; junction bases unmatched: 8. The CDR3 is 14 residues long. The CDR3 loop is CASSESGGPWPQHF. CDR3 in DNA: TGTGCCAGCAGTGAGTCAGGGGGTCCTTGGCCCCAGCATTTT.

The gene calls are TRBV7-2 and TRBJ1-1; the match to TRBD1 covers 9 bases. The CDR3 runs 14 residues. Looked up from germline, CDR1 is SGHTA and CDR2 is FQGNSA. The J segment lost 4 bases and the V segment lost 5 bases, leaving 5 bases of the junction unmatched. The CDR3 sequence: CASSPQGASTEAFF. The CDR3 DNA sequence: TGTGCCAGCAGCCCACAGGGGGCGAGCACTGAAGCTTTCTTT.

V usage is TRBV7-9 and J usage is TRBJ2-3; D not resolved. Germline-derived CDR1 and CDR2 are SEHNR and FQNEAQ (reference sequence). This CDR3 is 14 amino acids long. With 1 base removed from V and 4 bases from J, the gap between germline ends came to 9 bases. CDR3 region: CASSLVSGADTQYF. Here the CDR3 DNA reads TGTGCCAGCAGCTTAGTTTCAGGCGCAGATACGCAGTATTTT.

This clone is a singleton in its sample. The CDR3 spells CASSRSGGSSYEQYF. CDR3 in DNA: TGTGCCAGCAGCCGTAGCGGGGGCTCCTCCTACGAGCAGTACTTC. This chain joins TRBV5-4 and TRBJ2-7, with 9 bases that match TRBD2. CDR3 length: 15 amino acids. Germline CDR1 is SGHNT and CDR2 is YYREEE (reference sequence). With 4 bases clipped from V and 0 bases from J, the junction kept 5 bases outside the gene matches.

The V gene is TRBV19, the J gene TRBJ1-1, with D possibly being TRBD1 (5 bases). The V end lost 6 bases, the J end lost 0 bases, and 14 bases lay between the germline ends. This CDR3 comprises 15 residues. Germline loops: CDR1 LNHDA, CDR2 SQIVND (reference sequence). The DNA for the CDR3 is TGTGCCAGTAGGACAGAACCTTTACTGAACACTGAAGCTTTCTTT. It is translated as CASRTEPLLNTEAFF.